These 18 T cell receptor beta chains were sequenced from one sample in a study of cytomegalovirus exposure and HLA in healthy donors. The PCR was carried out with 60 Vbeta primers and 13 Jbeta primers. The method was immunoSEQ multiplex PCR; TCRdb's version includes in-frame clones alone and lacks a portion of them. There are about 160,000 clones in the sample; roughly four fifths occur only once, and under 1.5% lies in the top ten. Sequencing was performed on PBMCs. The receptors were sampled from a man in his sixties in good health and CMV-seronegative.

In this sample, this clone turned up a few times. The CDR3 here is CASSYEREKLFF. CDR3 in DNA: TGTGCCAGCAGCTACGAGCGAGAAAAACTGTTTTTT. This chain links TRBV7-9 with TRBJ1-4; D is ambiguous. The germline V gene has CDR1 SEHNR and CDR2 FQNEAQ (reference sequence). The CDR3 extends over 12 amino acids. V lost 4 bases and J lost 8, with 8 bases in between.

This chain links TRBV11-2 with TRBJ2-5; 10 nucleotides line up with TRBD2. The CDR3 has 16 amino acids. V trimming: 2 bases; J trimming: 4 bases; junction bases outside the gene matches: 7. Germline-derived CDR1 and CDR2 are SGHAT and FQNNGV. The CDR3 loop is CASSLLPAGGTETQYF. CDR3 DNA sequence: TGTGCCAGCAGCTTACTCCCAGCGGGGGGGACAGAGACCCAGTACTTC.

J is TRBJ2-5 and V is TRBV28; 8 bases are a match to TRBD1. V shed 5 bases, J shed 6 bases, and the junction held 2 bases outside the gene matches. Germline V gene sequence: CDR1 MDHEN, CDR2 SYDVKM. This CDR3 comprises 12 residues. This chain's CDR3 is CASSQGAKTQYF. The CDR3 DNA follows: TGTGCCAGCAGTCAGGGGGCAAAGACCCAGTACTTC.

The CDR3 protein is CASSSLGDSGDTQYF. The CDR3 DNA is TGTGCCAGTAGTTCCCTCGGCGATAGCGGGGATACGCAGTATTTT. This chain links TRBV19 with TRBJ2-3; 7 bases fit TRBD2. Germline CDR1 is LNHDA and CDR2 is SQIVND (reference sequence). J gave up 6 bases and V 5 bases, and 11 bases lay outside the gene matches. The CDR3 spans 15 residues.

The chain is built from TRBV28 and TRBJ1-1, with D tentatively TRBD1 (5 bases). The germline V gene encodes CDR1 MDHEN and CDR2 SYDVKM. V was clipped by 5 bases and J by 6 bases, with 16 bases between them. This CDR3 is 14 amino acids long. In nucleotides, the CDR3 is TGTGCCAGCAGTGCTTATCTGGGAGGGGCTGAAGCTTTCTTT. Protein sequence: CASSAYLGGAEAFF.

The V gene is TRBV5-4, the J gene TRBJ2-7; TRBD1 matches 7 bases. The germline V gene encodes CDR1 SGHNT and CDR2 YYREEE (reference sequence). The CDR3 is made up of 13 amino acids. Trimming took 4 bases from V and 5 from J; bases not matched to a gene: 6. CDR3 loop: CASSPTGFDEQYF. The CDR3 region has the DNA TGTGCCAGCAGCCCGACAGGGTTCGACGAGCAGTACTTC.

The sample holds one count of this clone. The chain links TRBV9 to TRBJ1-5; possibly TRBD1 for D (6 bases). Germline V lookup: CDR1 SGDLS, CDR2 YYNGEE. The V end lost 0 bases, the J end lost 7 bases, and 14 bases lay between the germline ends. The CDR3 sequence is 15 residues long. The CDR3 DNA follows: TGTGCCAGCAGCGTAGGGCGGACAGCCGGACAGCCCCAGCATTTT. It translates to CASSVGRTAGQPQHF.

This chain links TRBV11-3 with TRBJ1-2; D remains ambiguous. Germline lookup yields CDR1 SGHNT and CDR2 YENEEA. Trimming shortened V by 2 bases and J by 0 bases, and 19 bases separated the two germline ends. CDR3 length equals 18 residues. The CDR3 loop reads CASSLMLTGDLPNYGYTF. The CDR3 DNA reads TGTGCCAGCAGCTTAATGTTGACTGGAGATTTGCCTAACTATGGCTACACCTTC.

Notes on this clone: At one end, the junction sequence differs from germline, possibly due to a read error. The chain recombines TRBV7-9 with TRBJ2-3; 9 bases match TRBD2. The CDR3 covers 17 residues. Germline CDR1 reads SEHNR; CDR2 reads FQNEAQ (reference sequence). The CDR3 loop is CSSSFGLAGSRTDTQYF. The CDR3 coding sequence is TGTTCCAGCAGCTTTGGCCTAGCGGGGTCCCGCACAGATACGCAGTATTTT.

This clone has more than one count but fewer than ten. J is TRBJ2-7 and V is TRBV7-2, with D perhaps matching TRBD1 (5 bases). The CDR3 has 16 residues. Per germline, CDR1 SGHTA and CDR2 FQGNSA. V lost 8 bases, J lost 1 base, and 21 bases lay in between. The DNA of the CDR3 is TGTGCCAGCCGAAACCTAAGTCGCCAGGGATCCTACGAGCAGTACTTC. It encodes CASRNLSRQGSYEQYF.

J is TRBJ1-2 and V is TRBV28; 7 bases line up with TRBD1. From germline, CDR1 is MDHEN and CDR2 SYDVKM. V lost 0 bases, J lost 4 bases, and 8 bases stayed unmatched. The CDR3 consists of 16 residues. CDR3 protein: CASSLWMTGQSYGYTF. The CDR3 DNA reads TGTGCCAGCAGTTTATGGATGACAGGGCAGAGCTATGGCTACACCTTC.

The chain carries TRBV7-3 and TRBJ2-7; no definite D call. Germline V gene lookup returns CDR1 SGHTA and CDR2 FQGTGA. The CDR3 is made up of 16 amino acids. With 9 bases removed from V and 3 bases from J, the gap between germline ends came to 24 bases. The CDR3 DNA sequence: TGTGCCAGGAAACTTTACCCTAGATATGCCAGCTACGAGCAGTACTTC. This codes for CARKLYPRYASYEQYF.

Written as DNA, the CDR3 is TGTGCCAGCCACAACGCAGGGCGGGGTACTGAAGCTTTCTTT. Its protein is CASHNAGRGTEAFF. The rearrangement links TRBV28 to TRBJ1-1, with TRBD1 as a possible D gene (5 bases). The V and J ends lost 8 bases and 5 bases respectively, with 18 bases between them. The CDR3 covers 14 residues. Per germline, CDR1 MDHEN and CDR2 SYDVKM.

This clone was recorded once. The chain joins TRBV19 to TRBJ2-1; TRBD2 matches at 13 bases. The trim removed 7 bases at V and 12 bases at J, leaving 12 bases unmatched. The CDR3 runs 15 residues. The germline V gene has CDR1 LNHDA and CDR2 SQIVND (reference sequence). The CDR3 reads CASIPGTSGIEGQFF. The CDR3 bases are TGTGCCAGTATCCCGGGGACTAGCGGGATCGAAGGGCAGTTCTTC.

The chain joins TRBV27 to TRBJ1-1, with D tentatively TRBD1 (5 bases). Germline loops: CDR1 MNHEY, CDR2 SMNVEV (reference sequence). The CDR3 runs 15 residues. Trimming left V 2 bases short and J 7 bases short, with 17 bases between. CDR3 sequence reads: CASSLTAGGVFEAFF. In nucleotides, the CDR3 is TGTGCCAGCAGTTTAACGGCGGGGGGAGTGTTTGAAGCTTTCTTT.

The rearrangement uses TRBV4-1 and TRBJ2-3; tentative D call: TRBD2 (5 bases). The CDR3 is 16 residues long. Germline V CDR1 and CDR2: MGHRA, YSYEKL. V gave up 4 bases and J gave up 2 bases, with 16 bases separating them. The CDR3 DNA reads TGCGCCAGCAGCCTCCTAGGGAGAAGCCTCACAGATACGCAGTATTTT. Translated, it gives CASSLLGRSLTDTQYF.

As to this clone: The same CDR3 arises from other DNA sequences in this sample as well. CDR3 residues: CASSLAGGVYNEQFF. CDR3 coding DNA: TGCGCCAGCAGCTTGGCAGGCGGGGTTTACAATGAGCAGTTCTTC. This chain connects TRBV5-1 to TRBJ2-1; the D gene is possibly TRBD2 (6 bases). Germline V CDR1 and CDR2: SGHRS, YFSETQ. The V end was cut by 0 bases, the J end by 4 bases, with 11 bases between. CDR3 length: 15 amino acids.

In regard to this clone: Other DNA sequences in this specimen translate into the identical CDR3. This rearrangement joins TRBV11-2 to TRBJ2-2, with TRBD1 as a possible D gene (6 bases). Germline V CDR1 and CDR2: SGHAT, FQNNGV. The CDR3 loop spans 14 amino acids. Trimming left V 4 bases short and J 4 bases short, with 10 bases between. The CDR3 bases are TGTGCCAGCAGCTCCAGGGGATCCACCGGGGAGCTGTTTTTT. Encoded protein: CASSSRGSTGELFF.